The TCR beta chain under discussion was sequenced for a study of blood T cells in healthy people across ages. A second roughly 6 to 12 cycle PCR used barcoded and J-beta primers. TCRdb passed the 5' RACE reads through MiXCR, listing each CDR3 protein once. The table records roughly 410,000 distinct CDR3 sequences, about 49% of them present only once. Findings of the study overall: Strongly correlated with naive T cell percentage was TCR beta diversity. When one million T cells were used, diversity estimates were thought to be underestimates.

This CDR3 contains 16 residues. Germline V gene sequence: CDR1 DFQATT, CDR2 SNEGSKA (reference sequence). Losses at the gene ends were 0 bases for V and 4 bases for J; bases not matched to a gene: 9. This clonotype was observed a handful of times. Antigen: not known. The source material was blood. The receptor was derived from a man in his fifties or sixties in good health. V usage is TRBV20-1 and J usage is TRBJ1-5; the match to TRBD1 covers 7 bases. This CDR3 reads CSARDNEGTANQPQHF. CDR3 in DNA: TGCAGTGCTAGAGATAATGAGGGGACAGCTAATCAGCCCCAGCATTTT.